This T cell receptor (beta chain) derives from a study of blood T cells in healthy people across ages. With 0 bases clipped from V and 2 bases from J, the junction kept 8 bases outside the gene matches. Per germline, CDR1 SGDLS and CDR2 YYNGEE. The CDR3 contains 18 residues. Primers used in a second PCR of roughly 6 to 12 cycles were a sample-barcoded 5' primer and a J-beta primer mix. MiXCR was run by TCRdb on the 5' RACE reads, yielding one entry per CDR3 protein. The sample carries 450,000 to 650,000 distinct CDR3 sequences, about 25% recorded once. In addition, the sample was reused for a study of T cells of mothers and their children. That paper notes: The donor cohort consisted of a few healthy Caucasian mothers and their six children.

This receptor was obtained from a boy aged 10-17 years in good health. The chain has TRBV9 and TRBJ2-3; 11 bases agree with TRBD2. Sequences were obtained from blood. CDR3 region: CASSVAASSGGTTDTQYF. Written as DNA, the CDR3 is TGTGCCAGCAGCGTAGCCGCCTCTAGCGGGGGGACCACAGATACGCAGTATTTT.